This T cell receptor (beta chain) was obtained from a study of T cells after yellow fever vaccination. Notes on the study in general: Most clones from primary vaccination resurfaced after the booster (around 97% CD4, 70% to 90% CD8). Of the clonotypes, a small share occurred in both CD4 and CD8 compartments. From the bulk population, abundant clonotypes could contaminate and appear within FACS-sorted repertoires.

TCRdb called the 5' RACE reads again in MiXCR, with one record for every CDR3 protein. Among about 170,000 distinct CDR3 sequences listed, about 10% were seen once. The CDR3 loop spans 16 amino acids. The J segment lost 5 bases and the V segment lost 5 bases, leaving 9 bases of the junction unmatched. The germline CDR1 and CDR2 sequences are MNHEY and SMNVEV (reference sequence). On this clonotype itself: The antigen remains undetermined.

The gene calls are TRBV27 and TRBJ2-5; TRBD1 matches 12 bases. The clonotype originates from a man aged 18 to 30 who received the YFV17D yellow fever vaccine. Here the sequenced sample was CD8+ T cells sorted from PBMCs, taken 15 days after the yellow fever booster vaccination. In nucleotides, the CDR3 is TGTGCCAGCAGTCGCTCGGGACAGGGGGCGAGGGAGACCCAGTACTTC. It is translated as CASSRSGQGARETQYF.